The clone carrying this T cell receptor beta chain was picked up a small number of times. These data belong to a study of blood T cell repertoires in COVID-19. Looking at the study overall: Sites in the United States, Italy and Spain provided acute and convalescent COVID-19 samples. The cDNA or gDNA used as material had been derived from T cells, B-cell-depleted T cells, or PBMCs.

In germline, CDR1 is MGHRA, CDR2 YSYEKL. The CDR3 runs to 17 residues. Trimming stripped 2 bases from V and 5 bases from J, with 16 bases between. In the authors' methods: Scientists estimated how many nucleated cells there were by amplifying reference gene primers. Profiled with immunoSEQ multiplex PCR; TCRdb holds only in-frame clones, not every one. The D gene and trimming were derived from the DNA, and the V and J assignments and clone size from that table. The repertoire has roughly 76,000 clones, about nine tenths of them found once; the top ten carry 25% to 30%. The chain employs TRBV4-1 and TRBJ1-6; tentatively, D is TRBD1 (6 bases). This clonotype was obtained from an elderly woman with active or convalescent COVID-19. Sequencing input: peripheral blood. CDR3 loop: CASSQQPDSHNNSPLHF. The CDR3 DNA is TGCGCCAGCAGCCAACAACCGGACAGTCACAATAATTCACCCCTCCACTTT.